This TCR beta chain was obtained from a study of a mutant IDH1 vaccine in newly diagnosed glioma. Germline loops: CDR1 SGHRS, CDR2 YFSETQ. The CDR3 loop spans 16 amino acids. Trimming cost V 0 bases and J 0 bases, with 10 bases left between them. In the case of this clone: What it binds is not known.

Time point given: week 11, during vaccination. Every vaccination contained 300 ug of the mutant IDH1 20-mer peptide and was paired with topical imiquimod. Profiled with immunoSEQ multiplex PCR; TCRdb holds only in-frame clones, not every one. The sample holds about 120,000 clones, over 75% seen once. The sample in question was PBMCs, obtained from a glioma patient whose treatment included an IDH1 peptide vaccine. The chain has TRBV5-1 and TRBJ1-3, with unresolved D. This TCR was recovered from a man aged 35 to 55 with glioma. The DNA for the CDR3 is TGCGCCAGCAGCTTGGACTCGCGGGGCTCTGGAAACACCATATATTTT. Translating gives CASSLDSRGSGNTIYF.